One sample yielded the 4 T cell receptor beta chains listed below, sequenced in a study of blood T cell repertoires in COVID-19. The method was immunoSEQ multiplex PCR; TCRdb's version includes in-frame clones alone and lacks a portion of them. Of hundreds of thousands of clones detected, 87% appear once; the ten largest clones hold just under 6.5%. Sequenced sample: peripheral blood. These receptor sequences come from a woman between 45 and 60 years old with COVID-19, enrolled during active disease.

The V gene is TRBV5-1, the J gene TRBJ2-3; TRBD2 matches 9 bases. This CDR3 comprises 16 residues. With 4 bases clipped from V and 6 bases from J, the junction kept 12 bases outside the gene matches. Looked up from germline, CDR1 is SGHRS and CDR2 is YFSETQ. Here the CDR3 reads CASSPRIAGAWDTQYF. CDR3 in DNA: TGCGCCAGCAGCCCGAGGATAGCGGGAGCATGGGATACGCAGTATTTT.

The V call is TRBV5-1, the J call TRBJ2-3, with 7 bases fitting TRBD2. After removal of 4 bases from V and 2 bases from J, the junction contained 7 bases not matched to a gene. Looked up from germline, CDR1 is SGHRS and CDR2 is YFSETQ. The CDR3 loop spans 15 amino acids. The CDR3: CASSERSGYTDTQYF. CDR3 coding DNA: TGCGCCAGCAGCGAACGTAGCGGGTACACAGATACGCAGTATTTT.

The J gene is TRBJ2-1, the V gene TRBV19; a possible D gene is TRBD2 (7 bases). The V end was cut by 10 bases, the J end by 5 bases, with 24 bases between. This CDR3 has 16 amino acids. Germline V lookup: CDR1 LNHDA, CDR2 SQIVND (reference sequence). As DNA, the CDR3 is TGTGCCACCAAATGGGGGAGGGGGGCGTCGGACAATGAGCAGTTCTTC. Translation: CATKWGRGASDNEQFF.

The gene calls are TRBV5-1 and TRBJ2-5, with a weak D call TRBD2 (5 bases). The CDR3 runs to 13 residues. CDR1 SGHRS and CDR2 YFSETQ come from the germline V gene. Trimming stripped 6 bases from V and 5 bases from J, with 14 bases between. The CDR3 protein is CASKIEGPETQYF. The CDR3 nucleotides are TGCGCCAGCAAAATTGAGGGTCCCGAGACCCAGTACTTC. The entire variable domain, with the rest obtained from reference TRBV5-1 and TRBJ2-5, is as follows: KAGVTQTPRYLIKTRGQQVTLSCSPISGHRSVSWYQQTPGQGLQFLFEYFSETQRNKGNFPGRFSGRQFSNSRSEMNVSTLELGDSALYLCASKIEGPETQYFGPGTRLLVL.